The next 16 T cell receptor beta chains were all read from a single sample in a study of chemoradiotherapy in HPV16-positive cancers. Using immunoSEQ multiplex PCR, the repertoire was profiled, and TCRdb retains in-frame clones only, with some absent. The data hold roughly 5,600 clones, with 84% observed a single time. The sequences come from tumor tissue, collected from a patient who underwent chemoradiotherapy. These receptors were collected from a human donor with HPV-associated anogenital cancer.

The J gene is TRBJ2-7, the V gene TRBV14; D unclear. Trimming shortened V by 4 bases and J by 7 bases, and 14 bases separated the two germline ends. The V gene's germline CDR1 is SGHDN and CDR2 FVKESK. This CDR3 region has 13 residues. CDR3 in DNA: TGTGCCAGCAGCCGGGGATTAGGTAGGGAGCAGTACTTC. Protein: CASSRGLGREQYF.

J is TRBJ1-5 and V is TRBV18; no reliable D call. The CDR3 contains 13 residues. Trimming took 6 bases from V and 3 from J, leaving 9 bases between them. CDR1 and CDR2 from the germline V gene are KGHSH and LQKENI. For the CDR3, the DNA is TGTGCCAGCTCTTTCCAGTACAATCAGCCCCAGCATTTT. It specifies CASSFQYNQPQHF.

J is TRBJ1-1 and V is TRBV7-2; no reliable D call. The CDR3 consists of 13 residues. Trimming removed 1 base at V and 5 bases at J, with 8 bases between. From germline, CDR1 is SGHTA and CDR2 FQGNSA. The CDR3 is CASSLDLRTEAFF. CDR3 nucleotides: TGTGCCAGCAGCTTAGATCTAAGGACTGAAGCTTTCTTT.

This sequence joins TRBV11-3 and TRBJ2-5, with 11 bases identical to TRBD2. The CDR3 is 15 amino acids. Germline V lookup: CDR1 SGHNT, CDR2 YENEEA. The V and J ends lost 5 bases and 2 bases, in that order; junction bases with no gene match: 4. The CDR3 region has the DNA TGTGCCAGCAGCACTAGCGGGGGATCACAAGAGACCCAGTACTTC. Translated, it gives CASSTSGGSQETQYF.

The chain couples TRBV30 to TRBJ1-6, with D possibly TRBD1 on 6 matching bases. This CDR3 spans 16 amino acids. Germline V gene sequence: CDR1 GTSNPN, CDR2 SVGIG (reference sequence). Trimming took off 0 bases at V and 7 bases at J, with 16 bases between the two ends. CDR3 bases: TGTGCCTGGAGTGTACCGGCAGTAAGGGGGAATTCACCCCTCCACTTT. Residues: CAWSVPAVRGNSPLHF.

The chain couples TRBV5-1 to TRBJ2-7; 8 nucleotides align to TRBD1. The V segment lost 4 bases and the J segment 3 bases; nucleotides outside the gene matches: 6. The CDR3 is 14 residues long. Looked up from germline, CDR1 is SGHRS and CDR2 is YFSETQ. CDR3 sequence: CASSGSGQGYEQYF. Here the CDR3 DNA reads TGCGCCAGCAGCGGCTCTGGACAGGGCTACGAGCAGTACTTC.

This chain uses TRBV2 with TRBJ1-2; D remains unclear. V was pared by 6 bases and J by 7 bases, with 15 bases between. The germline V gene has CDR1 SNHLY and CDR2 FYNNEI. CDR3 size: 13 residues. CDR3 residues: CASRLSAIIGYTF. The CDR3 bases are TGTGCCAGCAGGCTCAGTGCCATAATTGGCTACACCTTC.

The chain links TRBV7-9 to TRBJ2-1; D is undetermined. CDR1 is SEHNR and CDR2 is FQNEAQ in the germline V gene (reference sequence). The length of the CDR3 is 14 residues. The V and J ends lost 4 bases and 8 bases respectively, with 15 bases between them. This CDR3 reads CASSWASIGDEQFF. The DNA for the CDR3 is TGTGCCAGCAGCTGGGCCTCCATTGGGGATGAGCAGTTCTTC.

Written as DNA, the CDR3 is TGTGCCAGCAGCTCGGGACTAGCGGGGCGCACAGATACGCAGTATTTT. Translated, it gives CASSSGLAGRTDTQYF. The chain uses TRBV5-5 and TRBJ2-3, with 13 nucleotides matching TRBD2. CDR3 size: 16 residues. V trimming: 3 bases; J trimming: 1 base; junction bases outside the gene matches: 2. Germline V gene data show CDR1 as SGHKS and CDR2 as YYEKEE (reference sequence).

The rearrangement links TRBV4-3 to TRBJ2-1; D tentatively fits TRBD1 or TRBD2 (6 bases each). Germline lookup yields CDR1 LGHNA and CDR2 YSLEER. This CDR3 has 17 amino acids. Trimming removed 0 bases at V and 4 bases at J, with 16 bases between. Here the CDR3 reads CASSQDRLGGPYNEQFF. The DNA for the CDR3 is TGCGCCAGCAGCCAAGACAGACTCGGGGGCCCATACAATGAGCAGTTCTTC.

The V and J genes are TRBV30 and TRBJ2-2, with 8 bases aligning to TRBD1. The CDR3 runs to 14 residues. Unmatched junction bases numbered 3, after V lost 5 bases and J lost 1 base. Germline V gives CDR1 GTSNPN, CDR2 SVGIG (reference sequence). The CDR3 DNA is TGTGCCTGGGGCGGGACAGGGAACACCGGGGAGCTGTTTTTT. It translates to CAWGGTGNTGELFF.

The chain is built from TRBV5-1 and TRBJ2-7; 11 bases are a match to TRBD1. V was clipped by 0 bases and J by 6 bases; unmatched bases: 5. Germline V lookup: CDR1 SGHRS, CDR2 YFSETQ. The CDR3 spans 15 residues. CDR3 bases: TGCGCCAGCAGCTTGGACGGACAGGGGGCGGGCGAGCAGTACTTC. It specifies CASSLDGQGAGEQYF. Full variable domain (outside the CDR3, taken from reference TRBV5-1 and TRBJ2-7): KAGVTQTPRYLIKTRGQQVTLSCSPISGHRSVSWYQQTPGQGLQFLFEYFSETQRNKGNFPGRFSGRQFSNSRSEMNVSTLELGDSALYLCASSLDGQGAGEQYFGPGTRLTVT.

V gene TRBV5-4 combines with J gene TRBJ1-3; unclear D gene. Per germline, CDR1 SGHNT and CDR2 YYREEE (reference sequence). The CDR3 loop spans 13 amino acids. V was clipped by 3 bases and J by 14 bases, with 18 bases between them. DNA for the CDR3: TGTGCCAGCAGCTATGGGGTTTCAGACAAGCTATATTTT. This codes for CASSYGVSDKLYF.

The chain recombines TRBV29-1 with TRBJ1-1, with 7 bases matching TRBD1. The CDR3 covers 16 residues. Per germline, CDR1 SQVTM and CDR2 ANQGSEA. The V gene end was trimmed by 6 bases and the J gene end by 5 bases; junction bases not matched to a gene: 18. The CDR3 coding sequence is TGCAGCGTCGAGGACACACATAGGGGGCAACGAACTGAAGCTTTCTTT. Translation: CSVEDTHRGQRTEAFF.

The genes are TRBV30 and TRBJ1-1, with 7 bases fitting TRBD1. After removal of 5 bases from V and 2 bases from J, the junction contained 11 bases not matched to a gene. This CDR3 is built from 15 residues. Germline V gene sequence: CDR1 GTSNPN, CDR2 SVGIG (reference sequence). The CDR3 sequence: CAWAAGGAGNTEAFF. CDR3 nucleotides: TGTGCCTGGGCAGCAGGGGGGGCCGGAAACACTGAAGCTTTCTTT.

There are a few counts of this clone. This chain connects TRBV5-1 to TRBJ2-7; 9 nucleotides agree with TRBD1. The CDR3 runs to 15 residues. The germline V gene has CDR1 SGHRS and CDR2 YFSETQ. V gave up 4 bases and J gave up 9 bases; unmatched junction bases: 14. Written as DNA, the CDR3 is TGCGCCAGCAGCGCGGACCCCGGGACAGGGTCCGGGCAGTACTTC. It is translated as CASSADPGTGSGQYF.